This T cell receptor beta chain was identified in a study of blood T cell repertoires in COVID-19. About the study: From the United States, Italy and Spain came samples of acute and convalescent COVID-19. In each case, the material was cDNA or gDNA derived from T cells, B-cell-depleted T cells, or PBMCs.

The CDR3 has 16 residues. V lost 4 bases to trimming and J lost 3 bases; unmatched junction nucleotides: 10. The germline CDR1 and CDR2 sequences are SGDLS and YYNGEE. In the authors' workflow: Reference gene primers were amplified, and this amplification served to estimate nucleated cell counts. Libraries were prepared by immunoSEQ multiplex PCR; TCRdb keeps only in-frame clonotypes and omits some of them. D and trimming come from the DNA, and the V and J calls and clone size come from that table. This table holds about 160,000 clones, roughly 90% found once. The sequencing sample was made of peripheral blood. This chain joins TRBV9 and TRBJ2-3, with TRBD2 identical over 8 bases. The origin of this receptor is a man aged 60 to 75 with acute or convalescent COVID-19. The CDR3 DNA is TGTGCCAGCAGCCCGCCGGGGGGGCCGTGGACAGATACGCAGTATTTT. This encodes CASSPPGGPWTDTQYF. The full variable domain, completed using reference TRBV9 and TRBJ2-3, is DSGVTQTPKHLITATGQRVTLRCSPRSGDLSVYWYQQSLDQGLQFLIQYYNGEERAKGNILERFSAQQFPDLHSELNLSSLELGDSALYFCASSPPGGPWTDTQYFGPGTRLTVL.